This record looks at one T cell receptor beta chain sequence and its context. This record belongs to a study of technical replicates of blood from four donors. The CDR3 length is 14 residues. V was trimmed by 4 bases and J by 8 bases, leaving 12 bases between them. The germline CDR1 and CDR2 sequences are MGHRA and YSYEKL. Assay: immunoSEQ multiplex PCR; the TCRdb copy retains only in-frame clones and omits some. Of about 61,000 clones in the sample, almost 97% were seen once. This sequence was found in a human donor in good health. Sample: T cells isolated from PBMCs. The V gene is TRBV4-1, the J gene TRBJ1-6; no definite D call. The CDR3 bases are TGCGCCAGCAGCCCACTAGGACCCTATTCACCCCTCCACTTT. Translating gives CASSPLGPYSPLHF.